This TCR beta chain appears in the sequencing data of a study of vaccination and CD4 T cells after COVID-19 (dated by TCRdb to the early 2020s). Study-level background: SARS-CoV-2 positivity had been established in the convalescent patients by nasal swab PCR, and mild disease was recorded in several of these patients and severe disease in one. In the convalescent cohort there were six males and four females, among whom were two Hispanic individuals, seven Caucasians, two Asians and one multiracial person. Participants received two doses of either the Pfizer-BioNTech BNT162b2 vaccine (n=8) or the Moderna mRNA-1273 vaccine (n=2). Post-COVID blood samples from convalescent patients were collected a median of around 100 days after diagnosis, with a range of roughly 35 to 180 days. Post-vaccine blood samples were taken a median of about 77 days after the second vaccine dose, with a range of roughly 14 to 250 days. Overlapping spike peptide pools from SARS-CoV-2 and from the common cold coronaviruses HCoV-NL63, HCoV-OC43 and HCoV-229E were used as culture stimuli. In control cultures, a CEFX viral epitope pool was used as positive control, an HIV-1 Nef peptide pool was used as negative control, or no peptide was added. In some eleven COVID-19 convalescent patients and a few infection-naive healthy vaccine recipients, researchers compared the spike-specific CD4+ TCR repertoire from before mRNA vaccination with the repertoire from after. Overall study results and their limits: Among convalescent patients, a median about 86% of the SARS-CoV-2-reactive clones seen after vaccination appeared only after vaccination, which suggests priming specific to the vaccine. The median number of SARS-CoV-2-reactive clonotypes rose from under 25 after infection to a few dozen after vaccination, but the change was not significant. Of the vaccine-specific clones in convalescent patients, 304 of 307, or nearly all, reacted only to SARS-CoV-2 spike and did not cross-react with common cold coronaviruses. The number of convalescent patients in the study was relatively small, and the study did not examine early timepoints following natural infection.

From the cysteine through the phenylalanine, the CDR3 covers 14 amino acids. Solely the CDR3 DNA is kept, with 42 bases framed from the first base. Via the germline V gene (reference sequence), CDR1 is LNHDA and CDR2 SQIVND. Trimmed from V: 10 bases; trimmed from J: 2 bases; junction bases lacking a gene match: 6. With regard to this clonotype: Its antigen remains undetermined. No much larger clonotype is one base removed from it; base qualities were not supplied.

Library preparation was by PCR. At the Johns Hopkins FTIC core, DNA from the cultured CD4+ T cells underwent TCR sequencing with the Oncomine TCR Beta short-read assay. The QIAamp micro DNA kit was used to extract genomic DNA from the cultured CD4+ T cells. The Oncomine TCR Beta libraries from cultured CD4+ T cells were pooled using unique dual indexes and then sequenced on an Illumina iSeq 100. The authors' analysis ran thus. Non-productive sequences were filtered out, and CDR3s that did not start with C, did not end with F or W, or were shorter than 7 amino acids were discarded. The MANAFEST web application identified antigen-specific clonotypes by comparing peptide-stimulated wells against reference wells and other culture wells. An FDR below 0.05, an odds ratio above 5, and a productive frequency above 0.1% in at least two of three replicate wells were required for clones to be considered positive. A clonotype counted as cross-reactive if it showed significant expansion both in the SARS-CoV-2 spike wells and in at least one common cold coronavirus spike condition. Using R version 3.6.1, CDR3 homology was evaluated through Levenshtein distances (stringdist) along with unrooted phylogenetic trees (ape). The public sequencing data were trimmed at Q25 with fastp and processed into clonotypes with MiXCR by TCRdb, which kept only in-frame beta chains. Rows merge per CDR3 protein into single entries with the most common DNA and genes. For this entry, the V and J calls and clone size follow TCRdb and not the study's own pipeline. The sample table shows 20,000 or so distinct CDR3 sequences, and around 50% are seen once. The ten top clones hold around 5.5% of the sample.

Reading the label with the study, this specimen's treatment or condition is: roughly nine-day PBMC culture with coronavirus spike peptide pools or control peptides (ViraFEST assay). To expand antigen-specific T cells with peptide pools and then pick out the expanded clonotypes through TCR sequencing, the study relied on the ViraFEST assay. Positive SARS-CoV-2 PCR tests in the convalescent patients dated from March to December 2020, before Alpha, Beta and Delta variants emerged in the United States. Each well held about 1.8 million PBMCs cultured with roughly 10 ug/ml peptide pools in IMDM containing 5% human AB serum and roughly 10 IU/ml IL-2. On days 3 and 7, half of the culture medium was replaced with fresh IL-2-containing medium. After 9 to 11 days of culture, CD4+ T cells were isolated by negative selection with the EasySep CD4+ T cell isolation kit. Ficoll-Paque Plus gradient centrifugation was used to isolate PBMCs from whole blood, and the isolated PBMCs were then either used fresh or cryopreserved at -140C. Triplicate wells were generally used for each culture condition.

Input material: CD4+ T cells from blood, cultured in vitro. The V and J segments used are TRBV19 and TRBJ2-2, with 8 bases matching TRBD2. This receptor was obtained from a human donor who had recovered from COVID-19. The sequenced DNA is TGTGCCACCAAAAGCGGGAGAAACACCGGGGAGCTGTTTTTT. Translation gives CATKSGRNTGELFF.